The entry that follows covers one T cell receptor beta chain sequence. The data were obtained in a study of blood T cell repertoires in COVID-19. About the study: Material from acute and convalescent COVID-19 was sourced from the United States, Italy and Spain. T cells, B-cell-depleted T cells, or PBMCs provided the cDNA or gDNA that served as material.

How the authors handled the data: Estimated nucleated cell counts came from reference gene primer amplification. Some clones are missing from TCRdb's copy, which holds only in-frame ones; the method was immunoSEQ multiplex PCR. The DNA gave D and trimming, while V, J and clone size come from that table. This table has fewer than 450,000 clones, around 87% appearing once. The V gene's germline CDR1 is SGDLS and CDR2 YYNGEE. This CDR3 has 18 residues. With V trimmed by 4 bases and J by 1 base, 15 bases remained unmatched. Patients at the Seattle site were enrolled during active infection and followed longitudinally.

The sequencing input was peripheral blood. The source of this sequence is a woman between 50 and 59 years old with COVID-19, enrolled during active disease. The V gene is TRBV9, the J gene TRBJ1-2; 8 positions agree with TRBD1. The CDR3 region has the DNA TGTGCCAGCAGCCCCCTCGGGACAGGTGCACCTCTTAACTATGGCTACACCTTC. Translation: CASSPLGTGAPLNYGYTF.